This T cell receptor beta chain was retrieved from a study of Graves' ophthalmopathy and Graves' hyperthyroidism. This clonotype was seen only a few times. CDR3 regions of TCR beta were amplified from RNA transcripts. The authors performed first-round RT-PCR with HTBI primers and then a second-round multiplex PCR. Via MiXCR, TCRdb re-called the multiplex PCR reads, giving one row per CDR3 protein. The sample lists 680,000 or so distinct CDR3 sequences, approximately 22% seen once, with approximately 6.9% in the top ten. This CDR3 contains 15 residues. Germline CDR1 is LNHDA and CDR2 is SQIVND (reference sequence). Trimming cost V 6 bases and J 1 base, with 15 bases left between them.

This chain uses TRBV19 with TRBJ1-1; D not certain. Sequencing was performed on peripheral blood. The sequence was collected from a woman between 18 and 29 years old with stable Graves' hyperthyroidism. Some clones in this sample may be carry-over from other donors' samples. Here the CDR3 reads CASRIYGRTNTEAFF. CDR3 in DNA: TGTGCCAGTAGGATATACGGGAGGACGAACACTGAAGCTTTCTTT. The full variable domain, completed using reference TRBV19 and TRBJ1-1, is DGGITQSPKYLFRKEGQNVTLSCEQNLNHDAMYWYRQDPGQGLRLIYYSQIVNDFQKGDIAEGYSVSREKKESFPLTVTSAQKNPTAFYLCASRIYGRTNTEAFFGQGTRLTVV.